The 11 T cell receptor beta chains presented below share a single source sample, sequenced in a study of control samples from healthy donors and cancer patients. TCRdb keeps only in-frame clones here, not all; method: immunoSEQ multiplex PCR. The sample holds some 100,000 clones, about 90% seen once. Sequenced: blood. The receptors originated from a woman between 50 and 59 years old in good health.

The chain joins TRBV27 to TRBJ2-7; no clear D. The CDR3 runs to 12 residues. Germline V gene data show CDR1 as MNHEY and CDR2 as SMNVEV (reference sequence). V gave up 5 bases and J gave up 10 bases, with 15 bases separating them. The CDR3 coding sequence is TGTGCCAGCAGTCGGCCTCTGGGATCCCAGTACTTC. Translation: CASSRPLGSQYF.

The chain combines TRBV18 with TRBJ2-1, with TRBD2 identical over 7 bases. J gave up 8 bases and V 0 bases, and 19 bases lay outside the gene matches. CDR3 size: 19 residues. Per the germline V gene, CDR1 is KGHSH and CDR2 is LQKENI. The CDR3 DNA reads TGTGCCAGCTCACCACCACTCTTACTAGCGCTCAGCTCGGGCGATGAGCAGTTCTTC. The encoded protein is CASSPPLLLALSSGDEQFF.

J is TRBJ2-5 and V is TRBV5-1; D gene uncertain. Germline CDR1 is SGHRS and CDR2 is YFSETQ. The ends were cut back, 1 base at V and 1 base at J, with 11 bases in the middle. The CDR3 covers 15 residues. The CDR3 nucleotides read TGCGCCAGCAGCTTGACAGCCCTAAGCCAAGAGACCCAGTACTTC. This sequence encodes CASSLTALSQETQYF.

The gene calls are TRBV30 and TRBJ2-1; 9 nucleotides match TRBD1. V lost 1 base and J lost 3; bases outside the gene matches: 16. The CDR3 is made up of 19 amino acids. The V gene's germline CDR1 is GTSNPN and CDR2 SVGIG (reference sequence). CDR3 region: CAWSALRDRAFFDYNEQFF. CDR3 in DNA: TGTGCCTGGAGTGCACTCCGGGACAGGGCATTTTTCGACTACAATGAGCAGTTCTTC.

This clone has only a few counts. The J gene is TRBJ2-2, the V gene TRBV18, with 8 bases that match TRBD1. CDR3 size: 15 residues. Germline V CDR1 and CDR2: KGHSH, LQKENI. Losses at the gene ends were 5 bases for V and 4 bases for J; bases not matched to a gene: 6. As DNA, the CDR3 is TGTGCCAGCTCAGCCAGGGGGCTCGGCACCGGGGAGCTGTTTTTT. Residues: CASSARGLGTGELFF.

DNA for the CDR3: TGTGCCAGCAGGGGACAGGGGAGTACGCCCTACAATGAGCAGTTCTTC. Amino acid sequence: CASRGQGSTPYNEQFF. The chain is built from TRBV2 and TRBJ2-1; 10 bases align to TRBD1. The ends lost 6 bases at V and 2 bases at J; junction bases unmatched: 7. This CDR3 has 16 amino acids. Looked up from germline, CDR1 is SNHLY and CDR2 is FYNNEI.

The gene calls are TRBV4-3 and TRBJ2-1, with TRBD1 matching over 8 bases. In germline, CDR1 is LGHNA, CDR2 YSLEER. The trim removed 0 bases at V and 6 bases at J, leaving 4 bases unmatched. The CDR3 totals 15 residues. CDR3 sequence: CASSQEGGQANEQFF. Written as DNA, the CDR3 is TGCGCCAGCAGCCAAGAGGGGGGACAGGCCAATGAGCAGTTCTTC.

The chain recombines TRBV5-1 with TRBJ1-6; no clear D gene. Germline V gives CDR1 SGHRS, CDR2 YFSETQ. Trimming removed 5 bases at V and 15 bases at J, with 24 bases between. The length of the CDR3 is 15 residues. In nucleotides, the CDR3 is TGCGCCAGCAGACCCTACGGATTGAAAGGGTCGCACCTCCACTTT. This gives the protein CASRPYGLKGSHLHF.

The chain's CDR3 is CASSDDIYNSPLHF. The CDR3 region has the DNA TGTGCCAGCAGTGACGATATATATAATTCACCCCTCCACTTT. This sequence joins TRBV6-4 and TRBJ1-6, with unresolved D. Trimming removed 2 bases from V and 4 bases from J, with 6 bases in between. Germline assignment: CDR1 MRHNA and CDR2 SNTAGT. This CDR3 has 14 residues.

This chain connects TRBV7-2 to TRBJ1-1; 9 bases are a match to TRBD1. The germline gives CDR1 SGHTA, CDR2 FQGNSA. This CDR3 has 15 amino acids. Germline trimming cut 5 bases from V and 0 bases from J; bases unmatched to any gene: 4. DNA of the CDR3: TGTGCCAGCAGCACCCGGGACAGGGTGAACACTGAAGCTTTCTTT. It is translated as CASSTRDRVNTEAFF.

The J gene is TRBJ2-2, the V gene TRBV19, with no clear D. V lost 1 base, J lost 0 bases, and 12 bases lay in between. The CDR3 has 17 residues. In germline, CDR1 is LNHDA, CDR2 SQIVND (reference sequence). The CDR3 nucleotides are TGTGCCAGTAGTATAGTCACGGGTTTCGCGAACACCGGGGAGCTGTTTTTT. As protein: CASSIVTGFANTGELFF.